This T cell receptor (beta chain) is drawn from a study of human T cells and chemical hapten exposure. In the study overall: Readings were taken at 6 days from patch tests that had applied 0.01% DPC to the upper back. From small differences in pooled library volume came most of the variation in per-sample TCR yields.

TCRdb passed the RACE reads through MiXCR, listing each CDR3 protein once. The sample records about 84,000 distinct CDR3 sequences, about 9.4% being singletons. Stated time point: patch test 2, 6 weeks after DPC sensitization. As for treatment: therapeutic diphenylcyclopropenone sensitization with weekly scalp DPC. V was clipped by 3 bases and J by 4 bases; unmatched bases: 3. The CDR3 totals 14 residues. Germline V gene lookup returns CDR1 KGHSH and CDR2 LQKENI. The rearrangement uses TRBV18 and TRBJ2-5; 9 bases fit TRBD1. This clonotype was sampled from a woman in her forties or fifties with alopecia areata. Some clones in this sample may be carry-over from other donors' samples. The specimen was whole blood, collected in connection with sensitization to the hapten diphenylcyclopropenone (DPC). The CDR3 here is CASSPLGQGETQYF. In DNA, the CDR3 is TGTGCCAGCTCACCTCTGGGACAGGGAGAGACCCAGTACTTC. The full variable domain, its missing parts supplied by reference TRBV18 and TRBJ2-5, is NAGVMQNPRHLVRRRGQEARLRCSPMKGHSHVYWYRQLPEEGLKFMVYLQKENIIDESGMPKERFSAEFPKEGPSILRIQQVVRGDSAAYFCASSPLGQGETQYFGPGTRLLVL.